These 27 T cell receptor beta chains were sequenced from one sample in a study of T-cell memory formation after mild COVID-19. Using its own MiXCR run on the 5' RACE reads, TCRdb lists one record per CDR3 protein. This sample has 200,000 to 250,000 distinct CDR3 sequences, with 15% found just once. Specimen: PBMCs or a T cell subset sorted from them (not recorded which). The receptor source for this set is an adult woman who had mild COVID-19 (a few samples of this study predate the infection). Cell type and time point are not known.

CDR3: CASSFLSRSYNEQFF. CDR3 nucleotide sequence: TGTGCCAGCAGTTTTCTTTCCAGATCCTACAATGAGCAGTTCTTC. The chain carries TRBV12-3 or TRBV12-4 and TRBJ2-1, with no clear D. The CDR3 covers 15 residues. V dropped 3 bases and J dropped 1 base, with 10 bases sitting between them.

This clonotype was detected only a few times. V gene TRBV7-9 combines with J gene TRBJ1-4; 10 positions match TRBD1. V dropped 3 bases and J dropped 8; count of bases not matched to a gene: 3. This CDR3 contains 14 residues. Germline values: CDR1 SEHNR, CDR2 FQNEAQ (reference sequence). The CDR3 spells CASSFGTGDEKLFF. CDR3 DNA sequence: TGTGCCAGCAGCTTTGGGACAGGGGACGAAAAACTGTTTTTT.

In its sample, this clonotype was seen a few times. The rearrangement joins TRBV29-1 to TRBJ2-7, with 7 bases lining up with TRBD1. V lost 4 bases and J lost 0; bases outside the gene matches: 9. Germline-derived CDR1 and CDR2 are SQVTM and ANQGSEA. This CDR3 is 15 amino acids long. The CDR3 sequence is CSVVRPGQSSYEQYF. CDR3 bases: TGCAGCGTTGTCAGACCGGGACAGAGCTCCTACGAGCAGTACTTC.

This clonotype has only a few counts. The chain links TRBV29-1 to TRBJ2-3; possible D gene TRBD2, 6 bases. Deletions cut 6 bases from V and 6 bases from J, with 19 bases between. The germline V gene encodes CDR1 SQVTM and CDR2 ANQGSEA. CDR3 length: 14 residues. The CDR3 reads CSVTKAGPEDTQYF. The CDR3 bases are TGCAGCGTCACCAAAGCGGGCCCGGAGGATACGCAGTATTTT.

The chain is built from TRBV2 and TRBJ2-1, with 13 positions matching TRBD2. Trimming at V came to 2 bases and at J to 7 bases, leaving 8 bases not matched to a gene. The CDR3 covers 17 residues. Germline V gene data show CDR1 as SNHLY and CDR2 as FYNNEI. The chain's CDR3 is CASSETWRLAGGNEQFF. The CDR3 nucleotides read TGTGCCAGCAGTGAAACCTGGCGACTAGCGGGGGGTAATGAGCAGTTCTTC.

This clonotype came up a few times. The V and J genes are TRBV20-1 and TRBJ1-4; 10 nucleotides match TRBD1. This CDR3 is 14 amino acids long. The germline V gene has CDR1 DFQATT and CDR2 SNEGSKA (reference sequence). With 6 bases clipped from V and 15 bases from J, the junction kept 16 bases outside the gene matches. The CDR3, as DNA: TGCAGTGCCAATCCTGACAGGGGGCGCTTAAGGATGTTTTTT. It yields the protein CSANPDRGRLRMFF.

This clonotype was seen only a few times. The chain combines TRBV4-3 with TRBJ1-2; D not certain. Looked up from germline, CDR1 is LGHNA and CDR2 is YSLEER. V was cut by 3 bases and J by 3 bases, with 11 bases left in between. The CDR3 contains 14 residues. Here the CDR3 reads CASSQGQTHYGYTF. DNA of the CDR3: TGCGCCAGCAGCCAGGGCCAGACGCACTATGGCTACACCTTC.

This clonotype was recorded at least ten times. V and J are TRBV11-3 and TRBJ1-1, with 8 bases that match TRBD1. The germline V gene has CDR1 SGHNT and CDR2 YENEEA. This CDR3 contains 15 residues. The junction had 7 bases not matched to a gene; V was cut back by 5 bases and J by 2 bases. The CDR3 loop reads CASSPTGQVNTEAFF. For the CDR3, the DNA is TGTGCCAGCAGCCCAACGGGACAGGTTAACACTGAAGCTTTCTTT.

The V call is TRBV5-6, the J call TRBJ1-2, with TRBD1 matching over 9 bases. Looked up from germline, CDR1 is SGHDT and CDR2 is YYEEEE. After removal of 2 bases from V and 7 bases from J, the junction contained 24 bases not matched to a gene. The CDR3 consists of 20 residues. The CDR3 here is CASSLFSIRGRGQGTSGYTF. As DNA, the CDR3 is TGTGCCAGCAGCTTATTCTCGATACGAGGCCGGGGACAGGGTACGAGTGGCTACACCTTC. Full variable domain (missing parts from reference TRBV5-6 and TRBJ1-2): DAGVTQSPTHLIKTRGQQVTLRCSPKSGHDTVSWYQQALGQGPQFIFQYYEEEERQRGNFPDRFSGHQFPNYSSELNVNALLLGDSALYLCASSLFSIRGRGQGTSGYTFGSGTRLTVV.

In its sample, this clonotype was seen a few times. The chain couples TRBV5-1 to TRBJ2-2; D perhaps matches TRBD2 (5 bases). Germline V gene lookup returns CDR1 SGHRS and CDR2 YFSETQ. With 4 bases removed from V and 7 bases from J, the gap between germline ends came to 11 bases. This CDR3 is 13 amino acids long. CDR3 amino acids: CASSPGTSGELFF. CDR3 in DNA: TGCGCCAGCAGCCCGGGAACGAGCGGGGAGCTGTTTTTT.

The rearrangement links TRBV5-1 to TRBJ2-5, with TRBD2 matching 11 bases. Germline assignment: CDR1 SGHRS and CDR2 YFSETQ. The CDR3 has 15 amino acids. Trimming removed 3 bases from V and 5 bases from J; junction bases left unmatched: 6. CDR3 region: CASSSPTSGIETQYF. The CDR3 DNA follows: TGCGCCAGCAGCTCGCCGACTAGCGGGATTGAGACCCAGTACTTC.

The genes are TRBV9 and TRBJ2-7, with TRBD1 identical over 9 bases. V shed 4 bases and J 6 bases; nucleotides not matched to a gene: 14. Germline assignment: CDR1 SGDLS and CDR2 YYNGEE. CDR3 size: 16 residues. The DNA of the CDR3 is TGTGCCAGCAGCCCACTGGGGGGACAGGGCTCTTTCGAGCAGTACTTC. As protein: CASSPLGGQGSFEQYF.

This clonotype was observed once. J is TRBJ1-6 and V is TRBV6-5, with 7 bases that match TRBD1. The V gene end was trimmed by 8 bases and the J gene end by 4 bases; junction bases not matched to a gene: 11. CDR3 size: 16 residues. In germline, CDR1 is MNHEY, CDR2 SVGAGI. The CDR3 sequence: CASGAGDRVYNSPLHF. The DNA of the CDR3 is TGTGCCAGCGGCGCCGGTGACAGGGTTTATAATTCACCCCTCCACTTT.

The chain joins TRBV29-1 to TRBJ1-3; possibly TRBD1 for D (6 bases). Trimming removed 8 bases from V and 2 bases from J, with 13 bases in between. Germline loops: CDR1 SQVTM, CDR2 ANQGSEA. This CDR3 spans 13 amino acids. The CDR3 loop is CSISQGAGNTIYF. CDR3 coding DNA: TGCAGCATTTCACAGGGAGCTGGAAACACCATATATTTT. The variable domain in full, with the rest retrieved from reference TRBV29-1 and TRBJ1-3, is SAVISQKPSRDICQRGTSLTIQCQVDSQVTMMFWYRQQPGQSLTLIATANQGSEATYESGFVIDKFPISRPNLTFSTLTVSNMSPEDSSIYLCSISQGAGNTIYFGEGSWLTVV.

This chain joins TRBV5-1 and TRBJ2-4; the D call may be TRBD1 or TRBD2 (5 bases each). CDR3 size: 15 residues. CDR1 and CDR2 from the germline V gene are SGHRS and YFSETQ. Trimming shortened V by 2 bases and J by 3 bases, and 12 bases separated the two germline ends. This chain's CDR3 is CASSFGTLGKNIQYF. CDR3 in DNA: TGCGCCAGCAGCTTTGGGACCTTAGGCAAAAACATTCAGTACTTC.

This clonotype has just a few counts. V is TRBV12-3 or TRBV12-4 and J is TRBJ2-5, with no clear D. The CDR3 length is 13 residues. V shed 2 bases and J shed 1 base, with 5 bases lying between them. CDR3 region: CASSLFSQETQYF. The CDR3 nucleotides read TGTGCCAGCAGTTTATTTAGCCAAGAGACCCAGTACTTC.

This clonotype was detected a few times. The chain carries TRBV24-1 and TRBJ1-2; D ambiguous. The V and J ends lost 4 bases and 8 bases respectively, with 10 bases between them. The CDR3 covers 12 residues. CDR1 and CDR2 (germline): KGHDR, SFDVKD. CDR3 protein: CATSEHTSGYTF. CDR3 in DNA: TGTGCCACCAGTGAGCACACGAGCGGCTACACCTTC.

The CDR3 loop is CATSDLRAKNIQYF. DNA of the CDR3: TGTGCCACCAGTGATTTGAGGGCCAAAAACATTCAGTACTTC. This rearrangement joins TRBV24-1 to TRBJ2-4; no clear D gene. This CDR3 has 14 amino acids. V was clipped by 0 bases and J by 1 base, with 3 bases between them. Germline V lookup: CDR1 KGHDR, CDR2 SFDVKD.

The J gene is TRBJ2-1, the V gene TRBV9, with D tentatively TRBD2 (6 bases). This CDR3 is built from 15 residues. Germline-derived CDR1 and CDR2 are SGDLS and YYNGEE. V was pared by 3 bases and J by 6 bases, with 16 bases between. CDR3 nucleotide sequence: TGTGCCAGCAGCGGGAGGGGACGCGGCACCAATGAGCAGTTCTTC. The encoded protein is CASSGRGRGTNEQFF.

This clonotype was observed a handful of times. The chain uses TRBV14 and TRBJ1-6; D is uncertain. This CDR3 is built from 14 residues. V lost 0 bases to trimming and J lost 7 bases, with 7 bases between them. Looked up from germline, CDR1 is SGHDN and CDR2 is FVKESK. CDR3: CASSQETANSPLHF. The CDR3 DNA sequence: TGTGCCAGCAGCCAAGAAACGGCGAATTCACCCCTCCACTTT.

This clonotype was recorded at least ten times. The chain links TRBV4-3 to TRBJ2-3, with D perhaps TRBD2 (6 bases). The CDR3 sequence is 17 residues long. In germline, CDR1 is LGHNA, CDR2 YSLEER. The V end lost 0 bases, the J end lost 0 bases, and 13 bases lay between the germline ends. CDR3 sequence reads: CASSQDSSERSTDTQYF. DNA of the CDR3: TGCGCCAGCAGCCAAGATTCTAGCGAGCGGAGCACAGATACGCAGTATTTT.

This clonotype was observed a handful of times. J is TRBJ2-7 and V is TRBV6-2 or TRBV6-3; D not resolved. Germline V gene data show CDR1 as MNHEY and CDR2 as SVGEGT. The V end lost 6 bases, the J end lost 5 bases, and 11 bases lay between the germline ends. There are 12 residues in the CDR3. The CDR3 loop is CASSLLGHEQYF. CDR3 DNA: TGTGCCAGCAGCCTCTTGGGCCACGAGCAGTACTTC.

This rearrangement joins TRBV20-1 to TRBJ1-1; D gene uncertain. Trimming removed 3 bases at V and 2 bases at J, with 10 bases between. Germline values: CDR1 DFQATT, CDR2 SNEGSKA (reference sequence). This CDR3 spans 13 amino acids. The CDR3 loop is CSASNVLNTEAFF. The CDR3 DNA reads TGCAGTGCTAGCAACGTACTAAACACTGAAGCTTTCTTT.

The V and J genes are TRBV5-6 and TRBJ1-6; no clear D gene. The length of the CDR3 is 14 residues. CDR1 SGHDT and CDR2 YYEEEE come from the germline V gene. V lost 4 bases and J 8 bases, leaving 13 bases between the germline ends. CDR3 protein: CASSRGLSDSPLHF. Here the CDR3 DNA reads TGTGCCAGCAGCCGAGGCCTTTCCGATTCACCCCTCCACTTT.

The J gene is TRBJ2-2, the V gene TRBV6-4; D remains unclear. Trimming shortened V by 3 bases and J by 6 bases, and 17 bases separated the two germline ends. Germline CDR1 and CDR2: MRHNA and SNTAGT. This CDR3 comprises 16 residues. In DNA form, the CDR3 reads TGTGCCAGCAGTGAAGCCCCCGCAGTCCCCTCCGGGGAGCTGTTTTTT. It encodes CASSEAPAVPSGELFF.

The table lists this clonotype with many counts. The chain has TRBV7-2 and TRBJ2-1; 9 bases align to TRBD2. The CDR3 is 16 amino acids. The germline CDR1 and CDR2 sequences are SGHTA and FQGNSA. Trimming took 1 base from V and 0 from J; bases not matched to a gene: 1. CDR3 sequence reads: CASSLVSGSSYNEQFF. The CDR3 nucleotides read TGTGCCAGCAGCTTAGTTAGCGGGAGCTCCTACAATGAGCAGTTCTTC.

The CDR3 loop is CASSYSSGRGETQYF. The CDR3 DNA is TGTGCCAGCAGTTACTCTAGCGGGAGAGGGGAGACCCAGTACTTC. The rearrangement joins TRBV6-6 to TRBJ2-5, with TRBD2 matching 9 bases. Germline loops: CDR1 MNHNY, CDR2 SVGAGI (reference sequence). The length of the CDR3 is 15 residues. With V trimmed by 0 bases and J by 5 bases, 4 bases remained unmatched.